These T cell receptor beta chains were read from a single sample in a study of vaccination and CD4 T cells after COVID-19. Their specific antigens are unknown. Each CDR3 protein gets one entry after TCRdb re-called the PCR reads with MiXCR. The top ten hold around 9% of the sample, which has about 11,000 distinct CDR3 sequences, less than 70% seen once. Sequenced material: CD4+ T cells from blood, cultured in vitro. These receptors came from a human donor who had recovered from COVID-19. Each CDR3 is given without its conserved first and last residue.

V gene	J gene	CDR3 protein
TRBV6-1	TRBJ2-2	ASSKGLALNTGELF
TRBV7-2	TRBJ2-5	ASSPQTGGGETQY
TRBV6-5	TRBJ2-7	ASSYSPSGSYYEQY
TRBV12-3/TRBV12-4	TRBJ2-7	ASSLSSGDRQY
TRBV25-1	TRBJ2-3	ASSELVRGGTDTQY
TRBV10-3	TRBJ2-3	AISASTSGGAGGTDTQY
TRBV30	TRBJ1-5	AWSRTLGNQPQH
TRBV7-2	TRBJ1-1	ASSLPGEDTEAF
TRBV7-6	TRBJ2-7	ASSLADSGSGSYEQY
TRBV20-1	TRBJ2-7	SALKTSYEQY
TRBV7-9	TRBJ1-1	ASSQGLTNTEAF
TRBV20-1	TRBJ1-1	SAFRDPASTEAF
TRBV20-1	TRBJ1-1	SAREAVPERAF
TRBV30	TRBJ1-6	AWKAGQHYNSPLH
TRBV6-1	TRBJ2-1	ASIGSGGQTSYNEQF
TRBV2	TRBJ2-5	ASSESRGGETQY
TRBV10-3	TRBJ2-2	AISESGATNAGELF
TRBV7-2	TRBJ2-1	ASSLMTGGVKRQF
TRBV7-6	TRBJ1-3	ASSPGAGGNTIY
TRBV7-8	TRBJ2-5	ASSLGGVRGRETQY
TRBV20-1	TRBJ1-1	SARVQGGNTEAF
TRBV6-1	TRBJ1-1	ASSEDRVANTEAF